Listed below are T cell receptor beta chains from one sample, sequenced in a study of sequential checkpoint blockade in melanoma. The assay was immunoSEQ multiplex PCR, and TCRdb's table has in-frame clones only and misses some. The table records about 40,000 clones, about nine tenths of them present only once. Here the sequenced sample was CD8+ T cells sorted from blood (inferred from file names), taken from a patient given nivolumab and ipilimumab in sequence. These receptors came from a human donor with melanoma. The CDR3 runs from the conserved cysteine through the conserved F or W. D genes are given only for firm matches. Expanded clones get a size class; other rows say once, few or many, or leave the size out.

>TRBJ2-3|TRBD2|TRBV14|NA
TGTGCCAGCAGCCAAGAGGGACTAGCGGGACTCTACACAGATACGCAGTATTTT
CASSQEGLAGLYTDTQYF
>TRBJ1-2|TRBD1|TRBV28|NA
TGTGCCAGCAGTTACCACCGGGACAGAGTCCTCCTTTTTGGCTACACCTTC
CASSYHRDRVLLFGYTF
>TRBJ2-7|TRBD1|TRBV7-9|few
TGTGCCAGCAGCCATGAACCGGACAGGGGTAAGGAGCAGTACTTC
CASSHEPDRGKEQYF
>TRBJ2-7|TRBD1|TRBV7-6|NA
TGTGCCAGCAGCTTAGCCCCGGACAGGGCGGACGAGCAGTACTTC
CASSLAPDRADEQYF
>TRBJ2-1|TRBD1|TRBV29-1|NA
TGCAGCGTAGAACTCCGGGACAGGGCGTACAATGAGCAGTTCTTC
CSVELRDRAYNEQFF
>TRBJ2-7|NA|TRBV27|NA
TGTGCCAGCAGTTCCTCGGACTTATCCTACGAGCAGTACTTC
CASSSSDLSYEQYF
>TRBJ2-7|TRBD2|TRBV7-8|NA
TGTGCCAGCAGCTTAGGGACTAGCGGGAGCGAGCAGTACTTC
CASSLGTSGSEQYF
>TRBJ2-3|TRBD1|TRBV13|NA
TGTGCCAGCAGCCGAAGAGGGGGCCCAGATACGCAGTATTTT
CASSRRGGPDTQYF
>TRBJ2-3|TRBD1|TRBV6-6|NA
TGTGCCAGCAGTTCCCCGGACAGGGATAGGACAGATACGCAGTATTTT
CASSSPDRDRTDTQYF
>TRBJ1-1|NA|TRBV7-8|NA
TGTGCCAGCAGCTTAGCCGCAGGGGACGCTGAAGCTTTCTTT
CASSLAAGDAEAFF
>TRBJ2-1|NA|TRBV4-3|once
TGCGCCAGCAGCCAAGACCGTCAGGGGGGCAATGAGCAGTTCTTC
CASSQDRQGGNEQFF
>TRBJ2-1|TRBD2|TRBV9|NA
TGTGCCAGCAGTGATTGGACTAGTGACAATGAGCAGTTCTTC
CASSDWTSDNEQFF
>TRBJ2-7|TRBD1|TRBV27|NA
TGTGCCAGCAGTTTCCAACAGGGGGCGGGCGAGCAGTACTTC
CASSFQQGAGEQYF
>TRBJ2-3|NA|TRBV30|NA
TGTGCCTGGAGCGAAAGTAGTAGCCTGACAGATACGCAGTATTTT
CAWSESSSLTDTQYF
>TRBJ2-5|TRBD1|TRBV27|once
TGTGCCAGCAGTCTGACAGGGGGTCAGACCCAGTACTTC
CASSLTGGQTQYF
>TRBJ2-1|NA|TRBV28|NA
TGTGCCAGCAGTTTAAACAGGGCATACAATGAGCAGTTCTTC
CASSLNRAYNEQFF
>TRBJ2-1|NA|TRBV4-2|NA
TGTGCCAGCAGCACGGGGAATGAGCAGTTCTTC
CASSTGNEQFF
>TRBJ1-5|NA|TRBV27|NA
TGTGCCAGCCGTAAAGGAGGCAGCAATCAGCCCCAGCATTTT
CASRKGGSNQPQHF
>TRBJ2-7|TRBD2|TRBV4-1|NA
TGCGCCAGCAGCCTAGCGGGGGCCCTGTCCTACGAGCAGTACTTC
CASSLAGALSYEQYF
>TRBJ1-1|NA|TRBV2|NA
TGCGCCAGCAGCCCGGGACATGGGAACACTGAAGCTTTCTTT
CASSPGHGNTEAFF
>TRBJ2-2|NA|TRBV4-3|NA
TGCGCCAGCAGCCAAGATTGGGGGCAGACCACCGGGGAGCTGTTTTTT
CASSQDWGQTTGELFF
>TRBJ1-1|NA|TRBV19|NA
TGTGCCAGTAGTATTGGGCCAGCCACTGAAGCTTTCTTT
CASSIGPATEAFF
>TRBJ1-1|TRBD1|TRBV27|NA
TGTGCCAGCAGTCTGCATTGGGACAGGGCAATTAACACTGAAGCTTTCTTT
CASSLHWDRAINTEAFF
>TRBJ2-1|TRBD2|TRBV7-3|NA
TGTGCCAGCAGCTTAATTCTAGCGGGATACAATGAGCAGTTCTTC
CASSLILAGYNEQFF
>TRBJ2-7|NA|TRBV7-3|few
TGTGCCAGCAGCTTAACCGGCAGGGAGGTCGACTTC
CASSLTGREVDF
>TRBJ2-1|TRBD2|TRBV7-3|once
TGTGCCAGCAGCTCTAACGAAGGACTAGCGCTAGGCGATGAGCAGTTCTTC
CASSSNEGLALGDEQFF
>TRBJ1-2|TRBD1|TRBV5-1|few
TGCGCCAGCAAGAGACAGGGTTCGACTAACTATGGCTACACCTTC
CASKRQGSTNYGYTF
>TRBJ2-1|TRBD2|TRBV6-1|NA
TGTGCCAGCAGTGAGGGACTAGCGGGAGGACCCTACAATGAGCAGTTCTTC
CASSEGLAGGPYNEQFF
>TRBJ2-7|NA|TRBV19|NA
TGTGCCAGTAGTATTGGAGGCCTCGCCTACGAGCAGTACTTC
CASSIGGLAYEQYF
>TRBJ2-5|TRBD2|TRBV11-3|NA
TGTGCCAGCACCGTTAGGGGACTAGCGGACCAAGAGACCCAGTACTTC
CASTVRGLADQETQYF
>TRBJ2-6|TRBD1|TRBV14|NA
TGTGCCAGCAGCCAAGTCGGGACAGTTGAGTTTGGGGCCAACGTCCTGACTTTC
CASSQVGTVEFGANVLTF
>TRBJ2-7|TRBD1|TRBV30|once
TGTGCCTGGATAGTCCCTCGGACAGGGGACTCCTACGAGCAGTACTTC
CAWIVPRTGDSYEQYF
>TRBJ2-3|NA|TRBV5-1|NA
TGCGCCAGCAGCTGGGGCTTGGGACTCAGCACAGATACGCAGTATTTT
CASSWGLGLSTDTQYF
>TRBJ2-1|NA|TRBV25-1|NA
TGTGCCAGCAGTGACACTAGCTACAATGAGCAGTTCTTC
CASSDTSYNEQFF
>TRBJ1-1|TRBD1|TRBV7-9|NA
TGTGCCAGCAGGGGGACAGGGGCGAAGGCTGAAGCTTTCTTT
CASRGTGAKAEAFF
>TRBJ2-5|NA|TRBV5-1|NA
TGCGCCAGCAGCTTGGAACGGGGGATCGAAGAGACCCAGTACTTC
CASSLERGIEETQYF
>TRBJ2-7|TRBD2|TRBV9|NA
TGTGCCAGCAGCGTAGCCGGGGGGTTGGCGTACGAGCAGTACTTC
CASSVAGGLAYEQYF
>TRBJ2-1|TRBD1|TRBV9|NA
TGTGCCAGCAGCGTATGGGCCCTGCCGGACAGGGAGGAAAGCGATGAGCAGTTCTTC
CASSVWALPDREESDEQFF
>TRBJ2-7|NA|TRBV21-1|few
TGTGCCAGCAGCCGGTACGAGCAGTACTTC
CASSRYEQYF
>TRBJ1-2|NA|TRBV11-1|NA
TGTGCCAGCAGCCCCGCGGGGGACATCAATGGCTACACCTTC
CASSPAGDINGYTF
>TRBJ2-4|NA|TRBV7-9|NA
TGTGCCAGCAGCTCACCAATACTGGTGGCCAAAAACATTCAGTACTTC
CASSSPILVAKNIQYF
>TRBJ1-2|NA|TRBV6-5|NA
TGTGCCAGCAGTTTTGGGGCCAGCTATGGCTACACCTTC
CASSFGASYGYTF
>TRBJ2-7|NA|TRBV18|NA
TGTGCCAGCTCACCAGGGGCAGGGGAGCAGTACTTC
CASSPGAGEQYF
>TRBJ2-7|NA|TRBV28|NA
TGTGCCAGCAGTTTAGGCCCTAGTCTGGTCTACGAGCAGTACTTC
CASSLGPSLVYEQYF
>TRBJ1-1|TRBD1|TRBV7-9|NA
TGTGCCAGCAGATGGACAGGGGGGGATGAAGCTTTCTTT
CASRWTGGDEAFF
>TRBJ2-1|NA|TRBV4-3|NA
TGCGCCAGCAGCCAAGATCGCGGGTATGAGCAGTTCTTC
CASSQDRGYEQFF
>TRBJ1-5|NA|TRBV5-6|NA
TGTGCCAGCAGCGGGGGGGGTATGGGCAATCAGCCCCAGCATTTT
CASSGGGMGNQPQHF
>TRBJ2-5|TRBD2|TRBV7-9|NA
TGTGCCAGCAGCCCACGGACTAGCGGGAGGCAAGAGACCCAGTACTTC
CASSPRTSGRQETQYF
>TRBJ2-7|NA|TRBV27|NA
TGTGCCAGCAGTGACACATACTACGAGCAGTACTTC
CASSDTYYEQYF
>TRBJ1-1|NA|TRBV7-6|NA
TGTGCCAGCAGCGGGGGACAGAACACTGAAGCTTTCTTT
CASSGGQNTEAFF
>TRBJ1-2|NA|TRBV19|few
TGTGCCAGTTCAGGGTATGGCTACACCTTC
CASSGYGYTF
>TRBJ1-3|NA|TRBV5-8|NA
TGTGCCAGCAGCTTGTCCCCCCTCGCGGCCGGGGCCATATATTTT
CASSLSPLAAGAIYF
>TRBJ1-5|NA|TRBV9|NA
TGTGCCAGCGCCTCAGGAAATAGCAATCAGCCCCAGCATTTT
CASASGNSNQPQHF
>TRBJ1-1|TRBD1|TRBV11-2|NA
TGTGCCAGCAGCTTGACAGGGGCTACTGAAGCTTTCTTT
CASSLTGATEAFF
>TRBJ2-7|NA|TRBV7-9|NA
TGTGCCAGCAGCAACCCCGACAGGTACATACCCGAGCAGTACTTC
CASSNPDRYIPEQYF
>TRBJ2-7|TRBD2|TRBV7-9|NA
TGTGCCAGCAGCTCGGGTAGCGGGAACGAGCAGTACTTC
CASSSGSGNEQYF
>TRBJ2-7|NA|TRBV27|NA
TGTGCCAGCAGCCGCACAGGGGGGGGACAGACCCACTACGAGCAGTACTTC
CASSRTGGGQTHYEQYF
>TRBJ2-5|TRBD2|TRBV5-1|NA
TGCGCCAGCAGCCCAGGACTAGCGGAGATACAAGAGACCCAGTACTTC
CASSPGLAEIQETQYF
>TRBJ2-7|TRBD2|TRBV7-9|NA
TGTGCCAGCAGCACCAGCGGGACCCAGCAGTACTTC
CASSTSGTQQYF